This entry features one T cell receptor (beta chain) sequence. The PCR ran on 60 Vbeta and 13 Jbeta primers. TCRdb's table, derived via immunoSEQ multiplex PCR, lists solely in-frame clones and lacks some. The sample lists more than 100,000 clones, about 74% occurring once. The data were taken from a study of cytomegalovirus exposure and HLA in healthy donors. The CDR3 has 13 residues. From germline, CDR1 is ENHRY and CDR2 SYGVKD. V was clipped by 9 bases and J by 4 bases, with 15 bases between them. This sequence originates from a woman between 45 and 65 years old in good health and CMV-seropositive. The chain combines TRBV10-3 with TRBJ1-1; D possibly corresponds to TRBD1 (5 bases). The sequenced material came from PBMCs. This CDR3 reads CAMGGGRGTEAFF. In DNA, the CDR3 is TGTGCCATGGGGGGGGGTCGGGGCACTGAAGCTTTCTTT.